These 31 T cell receptor beta chains were sequenced from one sample in a study of blood T cell repertoires in COVID-19. This table comes from immunoSEQ multiplex PCR, and its TCRdb copy is limited to in-frame clones, with some not included. The sample yields over 10,000 clones, 65% to 90% seen once. The sequenced sample was peripheral blood. The receptors here all came from an elderly man with acute or convalescent COVID-19.

This clone was detected once. The rearrangement links TRBV5-1 to TRBJ1-1; 11 bases align to TRBD1. Germline V gene lookup returns CDR1 SGHRS and CDR2 YFSETQ. The CDR3 consists of 16 residues. With V trimmed by 6 bases and J by 1 base, 8 bases remained unmatched. The CDR3 nucleotides are TGCGCCAGCATCCCCGGACAGGGGGCGGGGAACACTGAAGCTTTCTTT. This encodes CASIPGQGAGNTEAFF.

This sequence joins TRBV29-1 and TRBJ1-3, with D hard to call. Per germline, CDR1 SQVTM and CDR2 ANQGSEA. The CDR3 is 13 amino acids. Trimming left V 4 bases short and J 2 bases short, with 9 bases between. CDR3 region: CSVGWSAGNTIYF. Here the CDR3 DNA reads TGCAGCGTTGGCTGGTCGGCTGGAAACACCATATATTTT.

The rearrangement uses TRBV10-2 and TRBJ1-2; D might be TRBD1 (6 bases). The germline V and J ends were trimmed by 2 bases and 7 bases, with 11 bases remaining between them. Germline CDR1 and CDR2: WSHSY and SAAADI. The CDR3 has 13 amino acids. CDR3 residues: CASSERGKGGYTF. CDR3 nucleotides: TGCGCCAGCAGTGAGAGGGGGAAGGGTGGCTACACCTTC.

As DNA, the CDR3 is TGTGCCAGTACCCCGGACGGGGATAATTCACCCCTCCACTTT. Encoded protein: CASTPDGDNSPLHF. V is TRBV19 and J is TRBJ1-6; D gene unclear. Germline CDR1 reads LNHDA; CDR2 reads SQIVND (reference sequence). The CDR3 spans 14 residues. V dropped 7 bases and J dropped 5 bases, with 12 bases sitting between them.

The J gene is TRBJ1-1, the V gene TRBV11-3, with TRBD1 as a possible D gene (5 bases). V lost 5 bases, J lost 1 base, and 8 bases lay in between. This CDR3 is built from 13 residues. In germline, CDR1 is SGHNT, CDR2 YENEEA. CDR3 DNA sequence: TGTGCCAGCAGCGCGGGACGGAACACTGAAGCTTTCTTT. Translation gives CASSAGRNTEAFF. Full variable domain (outside the CDR3, taken from reference TRBV11-3 and TRBJ1-1): EAGVVQSPRYKIIEKKQPVAFWCNPISGHNTLYWYLQNLGQGPELLIRYENEEAVDDSQLPKDRFSAERLKGVDSTLKIQPAELGDSAVYLCASSAGRNTEAFFGQGTRLTVV.

This clone was observed a few times. CDR3 nucleotides: TGCGCCAGCAGCTTACGGGGGGAATCCTACGAGCAGTACTTC. The encoded protein is CASSLRGESYEQYF. The chain uses TRBV5-1 and TRBJ2-7; 7 bases line up with TRBD2. The CDR3 has 14 amino acids. Germline V lookup: CDR1 SGHRS, CDR2 YFSETQ. V gave up 2 bases and J gave up 1 base; unmatched junction bases: 3.

Only one count was recorded for this clone. V usage is TRBV18 and J usage is TRBJ2-1; 10 bases match TRBD2. The ends lost 3 bases at V and 4 bases at J; junction bases unmatched: 12. This CDR3 is 18 amino acids long. The germline CDR1 and CDR2 sequences are KGHSH and LQKENI. This CDR3 is CASSPTKLSGGLYNEQFF. The DNA for the CDR3 is TGTGCCAGCTCACCCACAAAGCTTAGCGGGGGGTTATACAATGAGCAGTTCTTC. The complete variable domain, with remaining parts taken from reference TRBV18 and TRBJ2-1, reads NAGVMQNPRHLVRRRGQEARLRCSPMKGHSHVYWYRQLPEEGLKFMVYLQKENIIDESGMPKERFSAEFPKEGPSILRIQQVVRGDSAAYFCASSPTKLSGGLYNEQFFGPGTRLTVL.

The V call is TRBV27, the J call TRBJ2-7; the D is unclear. Germline V CDR1 and CDR2: MNHEY, SMNVEV (reference sequence). Trimming took off 5 bases at V and 3 bases at J, with 11 bases between the two ends. The CDR3 is made up of 13 amino acids. The CDR3 nucleotides are TGTGCCAGCAGTCCACTCCATTTCTACGAGCAGTACTTC. It translates to CASSPLHFYEQYF.

The chain links TRBV2 to TRBJ1-1; D ambiguous. The CDR3 consists of 12 residues. The V gene lost 8 bases and the J gene lost 5 bases, with 12 bases spanning the gap. Germline V lookup: CDR1 SNHLY, CDR2 FYNNEI. CDR3 bases: TGTGCCAGCCGAGCCTCGGGGACTGAAGCTTTCTTT. It codes for CASRASGTEAFF.

The rearrangement links TRBV7-8 to TRBJ2-3; 8 positions agree with TRBD2. Trimming took 5 bases from V and 8 from J; bases not matched to a gene: 15. The CDR3 has 16 residues. Germline V gene data show CDR1 as SGHVS and CDR2 as FQNEAQ. The CDR3 is CASSADPGTRVVTQYF. CDR3 DNA: TGTGCCAGCAGCGCAGACCCGGGGACTAGGGTAGTTACGCAGTATTTT.

The chain uses TRBV2 and TRBJ1-2, with D maybe TRBD1 (5 bases). The CDR3 is 13 residues long. Germline values: CDR1 SNHLY, CDR2 FYNNEI. V was clipped by 4 bases and J by 5 bases, with 11 bases between them. CDR3 in DNA: TGTGCCAGCAGTGTTGGGACTGCGTATGGCTACACCTTC. As protein: CASSVGTAYGYTF.

The chain couples TRBV6-1 to TRBJ2-3; the D is unclear. CDR3 length: 14 amino acids. Germline V lookup: CDR1 MNHNS, CDR2 SASEGT. With 2 bases removed from V and 0 bases from J, the gap between germline ends came to 6 bases. The CDR3 bases are TGTGCCAGCAGTGAATCTTCTAGCACAGATACGCAGTATTTT. This gives the protein CASSESSSTDTQYF.

J is TRBJ2-1 and V is TRBV7-3; a weak D match, TRBD1 (5 bases). V was pared by 5 bases and J by 7 bases, with 12 bases between. This CDR3 contains 13 residues. Germline CDR1 reads SGHTA; CDR2 reads FQGTGA. Here the CDR3 DNA reads TGTGCCAGCAGCAGACGACCAGGGAATGAGCAGTTCTTC. The encoded protein is CASSRRPGNEQFF.

Regarding this clone: The junction does not match germline at one end; this may be a read error. This chain connects TRBV25-1 to TRBJ1-1, with 9 bases matching TRBD1. The CDR3 consists of 14 residues. Germline values: CDR1 MGHDK, CDR2 SYGVNS. The CDR3 protein is CASSEFGTGRGSLF. CDR3 bases: TGTGCCAGCAGTGAATTTGGGACAGGGAGGGGCTCTCTCTTT.

The V and J genes are TRBV7-9 and TRBJ2-7, with 11 bases matching TRBD1. CDR3 length: 17 residues. Germline V lookup: CDR1 SEHNR, CDR2 FQNEAQ (reference sequence). V lost 4 bases, J lost 5 bases, and 13 bases stayed unmatched. CDR3 DNA: TGTGCCAGCAGCTCTGACCGCCGGGACAGGGGGTTCCACGAGCAGTACTTC. Amino acids: CASSSDRRDRGFHEQYF.

The CDR3 sequence is CASSLVRAHEQYF. The CDR3, as DNA: TGTGCCAGCAGCTTAGTTCGAGCTCACGAGCAGTACTTC. V gene TRBV7-8 combines with J gene TRBJ2-7, with D unclear. Trimming left V 1 base short and J 5 bases short, with 9 bases between. The CDR3 loop spans 13 amino acids. Germline V gene lookup returns CDR1 SGHVS and CDR2 FQNEAQ.

This rearrangement joins TRBV5-1 to TRBJ2-1; TRBD2 agrees at 9 bases. The germline V gene has CDR1 SGHRS and CDR2 YFSETQ. J gave up 7 bases and V 0 bases, and 8 bases lay outside the gene matches. This CDR3 spans 16 amino acids. CDR3 coding DNA: TGCGCCAGCAGCTTGGGGGGGCGGGGGGGCCTTAATGAGCAGTTCTTC. It codes for CASSLGGRGGLNEQFF.

V is TRBV11-2 and J is TRBJ1-2, with a possible D match to TRBD1 (5 bases). The length of the CDR3 is 14 residues. Germline CDR1 reads SGHAT; CDR2 reads FQNNGV. V shed 6 bases and J shed 4 bases, with 15 bases lying between them. CDR3 protein: CASSPRWGPYGYTF. The DNA of the CDR3 is TGTGCCAGCAGTCCAAGGTGGGGCCCCTATGGCTACACCTTC.

This rearrangement joins TRBV24-1 to TRBJ2-1, with a possible D match to TRBD2 (5 bases). The CDR3 runs to 14 residues. CDR1 and CDR2 from the germline V gene are KGHDR and SFDVKD. V was clipped by 7 bases and J by 2 bases, with 11 bases between them. In nucleotides, the CDR3 is TGTGCCACCAGAGATGGAGGAGCCTACAATGAGCAGTTCTTC. Amino acids: CATRDGGAYNEQFF.

V and J are TRBV14 and TRBJ2-7; 8 bases map to TRBD1. The CDR3 sequence is 15 residues long. V shed 4 bases and J 0 bases; nucleotides not matched to a gene: 5. The germline CDR1 and CDR2 sequences are SGHDN and FVKESK. The CDR3 nucleotides are TGTGCCAGCAGCCGAGAGACAGGGGCCTCCTACGAGCAGTACTTC. This gives the protein CASSRETGASYEQYF.

This chain connects TRBV11-3 to TRBJ2-5; D gene unclear. Germline CDR1 reads SGHNT; CDR2 reads YENEEA. The CDR3 contains 15 residues. Between the trimmed V and J ends, which lost 0 bases and 2 bases, there was a span of 10 bases. CDR3 region: CASSLDYAEQETQYF. CDR3 sequence (DNA): TGTGCCAGCAGCTTAGATTACGCGGAACAAGAGACCCAGTACTTC. The complete variable domain, with remaining parts taken from reference TRBV11-3 and TRBJ2-5, reads EAGVVQSPRYKIIEKKQPVAFWCNPISGHNTLYWYLQNLGQGPELLIRYENEEAVDDSQLPKDRFSAERLKGVDSTLKIQPAELGDSAVYLCASSLDYAEQETQYFGPGTRLLVL.

J is TRBJ2-3 and V is TRBV7-2; D is unclear. CDR1 SGHTA and CDR2 FQGNSA come from the germline V gene. The ends were cut back, 5 bases at V and 0 bases at J, with 15 bases in the middle. This CDR3 region has 16 residues. CDR3 bases: TGTGCCAGCAGCCAAGCCCTGCAACCTAGCACAGATACGCAGTATTTT. Translating gives CASSQALQPSTDTQYF.

In its sample, this clone was seen a few times. CDR3 nucleotides: TGTGCCTGGAGTGTACACAGCCCCGCTAACTATGGCTACACCTTC. It specifies CAWSVHSPANYGYTF. V is TRBV30 and J is TRBJ1-2; unclear D gene. Germline CDR1 GTSNPN, CDR2 SVGIG (reference sequence). V lost 0 bases and J 0 bases, leaving 11 bases between the germline ends. The CDR3 contains 15 residues.

The chain employs TRBV4-2 and TRBJ2-5; 8 bases fit TRBD2. Losses at the gene ends were 4 bases for V and 5 bases for J; bases not matched to a gene: 12. The germline V gene encodes CDR1 LGHNA and CDR2 YNFKEQ. The CDR3 is 16 amino acids. Here the CDR3 reads CASSPVSGRGEETQYF. The CDR3 nucleotides are TGTGCCAGCAGCCCCGTGAGCGGGAGAGGGGAGGAGACCCAGTACTTC.

This chain uses TRBV4-1 with TRBJ1-5; 8 bases line up with TRBD1. This CDR3 is built from 17 residues. V lost 0 bases and J lost 1; bases outside the gene matches: 5. From germline, CDR1 is MGHRA and CDR2 YSYEKL. The CDR3 here is CASSQDRNRGSNQPQHF. The CDR3 bases are TGCGCCAGCAGCCAAGACAGGAACAGGGGGAGCAATCAGCCCCAGCATTTT.

The rearrangement links TRBV18 to TRBJ1-4; 7 nucleotides align to TRBD1. Germline assignment: CDR1 KGHSH and CDR2 LQKENI. This CDR3 is 16 amino acids long. Trimming at V came to 4 bases and at J to 7 bases, leaving 12 bases not matched to a gene. DNA for the CDR3: TGTGCCAGCTCACAAGGACCCGGGACAGCGGGTGAAAAACTGTTTTTT. The encoded protein is CASSQGPGTAGEKLFF.

This clone has only a few counts. CDR3: CASSQDILGATNEKLFF. CDR3 sequence (DNA): TGTGCCAGCAGCCAAGACATCCTCGGTGCAACTAATGAAAAACTGTTTTTT. This sequence joins TRBV4-2 and TRBJ1-4; no firm D call. The CDR3 has 17 residues. The V gene lost 0 bases and the J gene lost 0 bases, with 11 bases spanning the gap. Germline values: CDR1 LGHNA, CDR2 YNFKEQ.

The chain links TRBV10-3 to TRBJ2-1; 10 nucleotides agree with TRBD2. V shed 6 bases and J 9 bases; nucleotides not matched to a gene: 11. The CDR3 length is 15 residues. Germline V gene sequence: CDR1 ENHRY, CDR2 SYGVKD. The CDR3 coding sequence is TGTGCCATCAGCCGAGGAAGCGGGGGGGCTAGTGAGCAGTTCTTC. It encodes CAISRGSGGASEQFF.

The rearrangement joins TRBV18 to TRBJ1-2; the match to TRBD1 covers 7 bases. The germline V gene encodes CDR1 KGHSH and CDR2 LQKENI. J lost 5 bases, V lost 4 bases, and 10 bases had no gene match. The CDR3 covers 15 residues. CDR3 coding DNA: TGTGCCAGCTCACAGGACAGGAGGCCTAGGTATGGCTACACCTTC. It encodes CASSQDRRPRYGYTF.

The J gene is TRBJ2-7, the V gene TRBV24-1; D remains unclear. CDR1 and CDR2 (germline): KGHDR, SFDVKD. Trimming removed 5 bases at V and 0 bases at J, with 7 bases between. The CDR3 has 13 amino acids. The CDR3 DNA follows: TGTGCCACCAGTGCGGCAGGCTCCTACGAGCAGTACTTC. This translates into CATSAAGSYEQYF.

This sequence joins TRBV19 and TRBJ2-1, with a possible D match to TRBD1 (6 bases). Deletions cut 6 bases from V and 9 bases from J, with 21 bases between. Per germline, CDR1 LNHDA and CDR2 SQIVND (reference sequence). This CDR3 is built from 15 residues. DNA for the CDR3: TGTGCCAGTAGAATGGCAGGGGTGGTATTCGGTGAGCAGTTCTTC. The encoded protein is CASRMAGVVFGEQFF.